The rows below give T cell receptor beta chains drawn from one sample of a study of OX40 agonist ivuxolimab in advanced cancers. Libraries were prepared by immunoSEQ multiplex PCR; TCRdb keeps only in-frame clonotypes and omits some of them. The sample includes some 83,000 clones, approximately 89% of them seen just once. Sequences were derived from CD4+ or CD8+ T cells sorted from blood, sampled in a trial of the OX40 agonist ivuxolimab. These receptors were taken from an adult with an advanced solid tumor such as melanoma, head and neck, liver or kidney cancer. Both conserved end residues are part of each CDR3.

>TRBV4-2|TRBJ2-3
CAGSQNFRGETDTQYF
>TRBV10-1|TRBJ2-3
CASSDPTSGSTGTQYF
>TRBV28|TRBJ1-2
CASSGGQYYGYTF
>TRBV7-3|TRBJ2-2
CASSQSRGRGTGELFF
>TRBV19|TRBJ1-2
CASSRLRGVNYGYTF
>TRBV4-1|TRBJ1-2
CASSPFFGGINYGYTF
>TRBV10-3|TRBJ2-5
CAISESTSGQETQYF
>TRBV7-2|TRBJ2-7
CASSFTRGAPYEQYF
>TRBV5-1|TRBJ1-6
CASSSRQGADSPLHF
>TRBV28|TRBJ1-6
CASSVQGAWGPLHF